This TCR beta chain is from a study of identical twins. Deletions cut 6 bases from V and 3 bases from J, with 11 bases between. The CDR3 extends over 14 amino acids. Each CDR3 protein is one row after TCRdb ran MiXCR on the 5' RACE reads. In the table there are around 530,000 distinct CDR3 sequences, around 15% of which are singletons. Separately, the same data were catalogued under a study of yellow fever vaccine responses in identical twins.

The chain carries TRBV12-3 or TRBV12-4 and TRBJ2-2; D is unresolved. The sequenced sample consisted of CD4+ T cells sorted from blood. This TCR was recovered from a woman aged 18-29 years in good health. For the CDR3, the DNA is TGTGCCAGCAGCTCATCTGGGGACACCGGGGAGCTGTTTTTT. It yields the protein CASSSSGDTGELFF.